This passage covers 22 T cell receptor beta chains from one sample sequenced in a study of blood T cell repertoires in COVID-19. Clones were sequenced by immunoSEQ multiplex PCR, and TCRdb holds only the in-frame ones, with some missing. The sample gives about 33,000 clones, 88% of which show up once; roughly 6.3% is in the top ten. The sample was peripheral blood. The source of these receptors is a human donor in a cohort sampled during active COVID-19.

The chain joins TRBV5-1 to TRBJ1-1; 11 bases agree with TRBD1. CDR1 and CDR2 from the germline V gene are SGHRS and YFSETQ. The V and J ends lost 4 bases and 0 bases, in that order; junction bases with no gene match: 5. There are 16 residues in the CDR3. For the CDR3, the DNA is TGCGCCAGCAGCCAAGGGGACAGGGGGGTGAACACTGAAGCTTTCTTT. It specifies CASSQGDRGVNTEAFF.

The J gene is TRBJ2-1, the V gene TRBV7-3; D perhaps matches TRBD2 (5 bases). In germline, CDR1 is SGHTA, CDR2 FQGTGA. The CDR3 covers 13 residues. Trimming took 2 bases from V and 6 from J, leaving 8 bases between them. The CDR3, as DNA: TGTGCCAGCAGCTTAGGACTGCTCAATGAGCAGTTCTTC. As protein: CASSLGLLNEQFF.

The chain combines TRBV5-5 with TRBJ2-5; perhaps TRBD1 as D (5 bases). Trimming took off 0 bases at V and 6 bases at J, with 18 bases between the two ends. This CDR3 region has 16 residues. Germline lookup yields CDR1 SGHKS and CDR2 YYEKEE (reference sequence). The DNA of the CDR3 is TGTGCCAGCAGCTTGGGGGTCATGGCAGGGTGGCAGACCCAGTACTTC. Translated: CASSLGVMAGWQTQYF.

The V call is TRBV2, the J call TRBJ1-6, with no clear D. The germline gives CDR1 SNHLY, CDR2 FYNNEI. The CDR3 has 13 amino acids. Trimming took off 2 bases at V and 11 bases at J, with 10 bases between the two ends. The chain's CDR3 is CASSESELPPLHF. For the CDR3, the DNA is TGTGCCAGCAGTGAATCTGAGCTACCACCCCTCCACTTT.

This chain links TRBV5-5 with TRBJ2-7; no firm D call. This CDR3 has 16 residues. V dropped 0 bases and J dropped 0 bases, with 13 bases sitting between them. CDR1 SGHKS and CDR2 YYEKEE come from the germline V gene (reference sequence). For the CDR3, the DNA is TGTGCCAGCAGCTTGGGGGTTGGCTGGAGCTCCTACGAGCAGTACTTC. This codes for CASSLGVGWSSYEQYF.

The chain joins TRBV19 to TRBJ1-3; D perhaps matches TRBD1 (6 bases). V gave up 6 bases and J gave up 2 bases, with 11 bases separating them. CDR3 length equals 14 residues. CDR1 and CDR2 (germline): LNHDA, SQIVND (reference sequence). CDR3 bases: TGTGCCAGTAGCAACACAGGGACTGGAAACACCATATATTTT. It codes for CASSNTGTGNTIYF.

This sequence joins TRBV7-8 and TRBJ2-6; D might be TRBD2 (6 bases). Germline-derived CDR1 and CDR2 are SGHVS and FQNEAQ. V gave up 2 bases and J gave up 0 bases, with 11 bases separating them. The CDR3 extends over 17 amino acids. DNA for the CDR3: TGTGCCAGCAGCTTATACGGGAGCCGCTCTGGGGCCAACGTCCTGACTTTC. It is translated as CASSLYGSRSGANVLTF.

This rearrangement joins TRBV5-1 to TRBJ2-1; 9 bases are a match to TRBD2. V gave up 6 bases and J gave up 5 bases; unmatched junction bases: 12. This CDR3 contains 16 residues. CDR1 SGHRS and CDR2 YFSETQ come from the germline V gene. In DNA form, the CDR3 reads TGCGCCAGCACTCTAATAGCGGGAGAGGGGAACAATGAGCAGTTCTTC. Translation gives CASTLIAGEGNNEQFF. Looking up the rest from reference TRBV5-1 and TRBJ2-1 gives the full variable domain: KAGVTQTPRYLIKTRGQQVTLSCSPISGHRSVSWYQQTPGQGLQFLFEYFSETQRNKGNFPGRFSGRQFSNSRSEMNVSTLELGDSALYLCASTLIAGEGNNEQFFGPGTRLTVL.

In DNA, the CDR3 is TGTGCCAGCAGCCAAGTAGCGGGAGTCACAGATACGCAGTATTTT. It encodes CASSQVAGVTDTQYF. The chain uses TRBV3-1 (or the pseudogene TRBV3-2) and TRBJ2-3, with TRBD2 matching 9 bases. Germline trimming cut 1 base from V and 2 bases from J; bases unmatched to any gene: 1. Germline values: CDR1 LGHDT, CDR2 YNNKEL (reference sequence). This CDR3 has 15 amino acids.

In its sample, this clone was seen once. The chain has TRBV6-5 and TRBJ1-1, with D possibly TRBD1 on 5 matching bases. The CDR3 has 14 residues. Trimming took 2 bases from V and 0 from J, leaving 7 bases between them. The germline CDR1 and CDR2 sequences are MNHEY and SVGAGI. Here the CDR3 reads CASSYQGLNTEAFF. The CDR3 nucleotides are TGTGCCAGCAGTTACCAGGGCTTGAACACTGAAGCTTTCTTT.

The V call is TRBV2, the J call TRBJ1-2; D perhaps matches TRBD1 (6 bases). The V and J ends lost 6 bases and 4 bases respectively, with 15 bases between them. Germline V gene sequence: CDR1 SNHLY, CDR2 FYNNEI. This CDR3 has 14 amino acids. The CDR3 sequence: CASREQQGSYGYTF. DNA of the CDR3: TGTGCCAGCAGGGAACAGCAGGGGAGCTATGGCTACACCTTC.

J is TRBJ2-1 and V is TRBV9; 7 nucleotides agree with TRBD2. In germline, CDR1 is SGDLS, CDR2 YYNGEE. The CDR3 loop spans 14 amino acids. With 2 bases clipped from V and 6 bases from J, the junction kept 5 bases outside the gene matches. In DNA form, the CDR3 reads TGTGCCAGCAGCGTCGCGGGAGTGAGCAATGAGCAGTTCTTC. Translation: CASSVAGVSNEQFF. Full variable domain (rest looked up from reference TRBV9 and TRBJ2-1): DSGVTQTPKHLITATGQRVTLRCSPRSGDLSVYWYQQSLDQGLQFLIQYYNGEERAKGNILERFSAQQFPDLHSELNLSSLELGDSALYFCASSVAGVSNEQFFGPGTRLTVL.

CDR3 sequence reads: CASSLGRAPSGTQYF. The CDR3, as DNA: TGTGCCAGCAGTTTAGGCAGGGCCCCCTCAGGGACCCAGTACTTC. The chain links TRBV28 to TRBJ2-5, with D perhaps TRBD1 (5 bases). CDR3 size: 15 residues. V was trimmed by 2 bases and J by 7 bases, leaving 17 bases between them. The germline V gene has CDR1 MDHEN and CDR2 SYDVKM.

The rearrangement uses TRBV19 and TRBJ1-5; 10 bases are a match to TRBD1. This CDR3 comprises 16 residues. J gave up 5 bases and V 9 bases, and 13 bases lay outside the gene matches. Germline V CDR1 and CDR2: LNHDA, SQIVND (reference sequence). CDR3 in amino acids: CASRTLDRGGHQPQHF. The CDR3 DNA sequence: TGTGCCAGCCGGACCCTGGACAGGGGGGGGCATCAGCCCCAGCATTTT.

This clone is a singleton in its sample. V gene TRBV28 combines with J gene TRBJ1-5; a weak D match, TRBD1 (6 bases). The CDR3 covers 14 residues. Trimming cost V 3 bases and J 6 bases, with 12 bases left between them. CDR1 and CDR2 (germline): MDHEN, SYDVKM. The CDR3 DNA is TGTGCCAGCAGTTTTCGGGGGGACACTCAGCCCCAGCATTTT. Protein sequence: CASSFRGDTQPQHF.

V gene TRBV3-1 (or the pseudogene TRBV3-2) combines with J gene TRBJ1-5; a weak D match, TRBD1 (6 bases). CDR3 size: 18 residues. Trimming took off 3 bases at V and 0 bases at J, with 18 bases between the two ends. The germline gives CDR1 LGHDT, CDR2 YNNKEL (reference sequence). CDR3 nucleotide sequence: TGTGCCAGCAGCCATTCAGGGGTGTGGCAGACTAGCAATCAGCCCCAGCATTTT. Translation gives CASSHSGVWQTSNQPQHF.

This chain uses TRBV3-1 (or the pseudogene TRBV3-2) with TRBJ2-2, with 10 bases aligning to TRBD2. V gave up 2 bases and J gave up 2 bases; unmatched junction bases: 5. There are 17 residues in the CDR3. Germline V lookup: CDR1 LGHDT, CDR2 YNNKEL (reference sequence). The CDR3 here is CASSQIAGGPNTGELFF. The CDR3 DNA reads TGTGCCAGCAGCCAAATAGCGGGGGGCCCAAACACCGGGGAGCTGTTTTTT.

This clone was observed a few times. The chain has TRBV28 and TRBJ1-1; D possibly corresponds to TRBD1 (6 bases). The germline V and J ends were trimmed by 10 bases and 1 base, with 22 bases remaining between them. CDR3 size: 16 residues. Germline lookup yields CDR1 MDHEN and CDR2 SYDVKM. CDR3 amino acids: CATTVWGGGGNTEAFF. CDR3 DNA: TGTGCCACCACCGTGTGGGGGGGCGGGGGGAACACTGAAGCTTTCTTT.

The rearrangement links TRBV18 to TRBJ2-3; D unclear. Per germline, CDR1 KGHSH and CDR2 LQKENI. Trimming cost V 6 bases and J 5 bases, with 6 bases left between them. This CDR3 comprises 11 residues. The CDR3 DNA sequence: TGTGCCAGCTCGCTAGGAGATACGCAGTATTTT. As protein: CASSLGDTQYF. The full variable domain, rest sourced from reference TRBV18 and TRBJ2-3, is NAGVMQNPRHLVRRRGQEARLRCSPMKGHSHVYWYRQLPEEGLKFMVYLQKENIIDESGMPKERFSAEFPKEGPSILRIQQVVRGDSAAYFCASSLGDTQYFGPGTRLTVL.

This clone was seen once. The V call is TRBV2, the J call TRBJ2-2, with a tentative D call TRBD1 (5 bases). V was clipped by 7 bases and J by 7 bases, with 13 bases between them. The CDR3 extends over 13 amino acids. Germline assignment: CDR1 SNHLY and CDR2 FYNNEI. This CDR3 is CASIPGIGGELFF. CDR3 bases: TGTGCCAGCATCCCAGGGATTGGCGGGGAGCTGTTTTTT.

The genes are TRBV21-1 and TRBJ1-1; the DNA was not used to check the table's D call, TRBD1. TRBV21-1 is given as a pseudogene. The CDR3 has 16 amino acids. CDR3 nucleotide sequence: TGTGCCAGCAGCAAAGGGACAGGTCTAGGGAACACTGAAGCTTTCTTT. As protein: CASSKGTGLGNTEAFF.

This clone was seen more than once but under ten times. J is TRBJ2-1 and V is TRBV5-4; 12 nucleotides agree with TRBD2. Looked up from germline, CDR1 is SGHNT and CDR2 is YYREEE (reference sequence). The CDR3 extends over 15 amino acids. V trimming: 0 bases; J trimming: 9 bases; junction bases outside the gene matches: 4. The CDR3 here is CASSLGLAGGTEQFF. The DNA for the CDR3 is TGTGCCAGCAGCTTGGGGCTAGCGGGGGGGACTGAGCAGTTCTTC. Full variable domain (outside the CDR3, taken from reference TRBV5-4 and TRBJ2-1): ETGVTQSPTHLIKTRGQQVTLRCSSQSGHNTVSWYQQALGQGPQFIFQYYREEENGRGNFPPRFSGLQFPNYSSELNVNALELDDSALYLCASSLGLAGGTEQFFGPGTRLTVL.